This T cell receptor beta chain was documented in a study of identical twins. TCRdb used MiXCR to reprocess the 5' RACE reads, holding one entry per CDR3 protein. The repertoire holds about 530,000 distinct CDR3 sequences, with 20% to 25% as singletons. The CDR3 contains 15 residues. The V gene end was trimmed by 3 bases and the J gene end by 2 bases; junction bases not matched to a gene: 2. These data also formed part of another study, on yellow fever vaccine responses in identical twins.

The source is a woman in her late teens or twenties in good health. V usage is TRBV12-3 or TRBV12-4 and J usage is TRBJ2-1; 9 bases map to TRBD1. The sequencing input was CD4+ T cells sorted from blood. DNA of the CDR3: TGTGCCAGCAGTTTGGACAGGGGAACCTACAATGAGCAGTTCTTC. This codes for CASSLDRGTYNEQFF.